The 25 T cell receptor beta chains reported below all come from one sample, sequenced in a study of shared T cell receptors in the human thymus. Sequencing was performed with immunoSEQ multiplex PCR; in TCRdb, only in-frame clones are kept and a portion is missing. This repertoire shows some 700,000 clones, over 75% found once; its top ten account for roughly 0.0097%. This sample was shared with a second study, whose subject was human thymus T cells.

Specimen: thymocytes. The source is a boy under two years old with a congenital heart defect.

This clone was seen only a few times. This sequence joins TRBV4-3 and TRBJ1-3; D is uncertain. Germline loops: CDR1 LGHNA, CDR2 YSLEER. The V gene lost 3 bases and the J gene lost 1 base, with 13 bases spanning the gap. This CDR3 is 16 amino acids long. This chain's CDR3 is CASSHGIGLSGNTIYF. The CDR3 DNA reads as TGCGCCAGCAGCCACGGTATCGGGTTGTCTGGAAACACCATATATTTT.

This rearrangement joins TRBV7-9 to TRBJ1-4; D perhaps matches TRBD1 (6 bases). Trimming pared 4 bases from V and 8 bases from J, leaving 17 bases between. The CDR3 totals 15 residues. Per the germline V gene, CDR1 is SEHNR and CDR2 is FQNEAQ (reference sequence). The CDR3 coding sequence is TGTGCCAGCAGCTCCCGATGGGGGCTGTGGGAAAAACTGTTTTTT. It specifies CASSSRWGLWEKLFF.

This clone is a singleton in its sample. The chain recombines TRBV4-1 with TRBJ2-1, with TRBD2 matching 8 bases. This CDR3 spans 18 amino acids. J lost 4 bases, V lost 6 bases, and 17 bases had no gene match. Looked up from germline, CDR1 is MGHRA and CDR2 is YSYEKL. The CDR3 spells CASSLGGGAGVGYNEQFF. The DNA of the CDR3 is TGCGCCAGCAGTTTAGGGGGAGGAGCGGGAGTGGGGTACAATGAGCAGTTCTTC.

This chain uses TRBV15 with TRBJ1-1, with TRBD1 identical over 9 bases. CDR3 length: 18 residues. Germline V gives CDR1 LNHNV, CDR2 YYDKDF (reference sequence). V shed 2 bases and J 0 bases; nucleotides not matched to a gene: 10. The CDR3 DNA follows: TGTGCCACCAGCAGACCCGGGACAGGGCATAAACTGAACACTGAAGCTTTCTTT. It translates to CATSRPGTGHKLNTEAFF.

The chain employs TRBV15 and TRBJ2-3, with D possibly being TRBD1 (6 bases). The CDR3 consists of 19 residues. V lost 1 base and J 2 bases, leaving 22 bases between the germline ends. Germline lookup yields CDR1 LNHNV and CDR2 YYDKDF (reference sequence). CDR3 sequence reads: CATSRAGGHQGPTTDTQYF. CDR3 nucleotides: TGTGCCACCAGCAGAGCTGGGGGACACCAGGGTCCCACCACAGATACGCAGTATTTT. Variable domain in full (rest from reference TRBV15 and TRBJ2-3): DAMVIQNPRYQVTQFGKPVTLSCSQTLNHNVMYWYQQKSSQAPKLLFHYYDKDFNNEADTPDNFQSRRPNTSFCFLDIRSPGLGDTAMYLCATSRAGGHQGPTTDTQYFGPGTRLTVL.

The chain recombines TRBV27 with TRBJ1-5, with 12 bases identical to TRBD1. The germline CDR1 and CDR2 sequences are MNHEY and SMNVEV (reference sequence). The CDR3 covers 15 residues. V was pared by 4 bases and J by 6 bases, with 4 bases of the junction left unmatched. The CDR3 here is CASSSGTGGGQPQHF. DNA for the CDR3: TGTGCCAGCAGTTCGGGGACAGGGGGCGGTCAGCCCCAGCATTTT.

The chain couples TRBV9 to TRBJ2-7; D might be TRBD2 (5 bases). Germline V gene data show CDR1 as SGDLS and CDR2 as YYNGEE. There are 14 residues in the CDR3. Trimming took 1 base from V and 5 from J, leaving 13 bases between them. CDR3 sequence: CASSVNNLGDEQYF. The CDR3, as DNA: TGTGCCAGCAGCGTAAATAACCTCGGGGACGAGCAGTACTTC.

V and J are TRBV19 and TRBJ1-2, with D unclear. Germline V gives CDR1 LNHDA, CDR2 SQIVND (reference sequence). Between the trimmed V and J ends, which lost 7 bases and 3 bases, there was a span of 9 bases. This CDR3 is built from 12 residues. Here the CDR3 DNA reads TGTGCCAGTACGCGGCGAGACTATGGCTACACCTTC. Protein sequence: CASTRRDYGYTF.

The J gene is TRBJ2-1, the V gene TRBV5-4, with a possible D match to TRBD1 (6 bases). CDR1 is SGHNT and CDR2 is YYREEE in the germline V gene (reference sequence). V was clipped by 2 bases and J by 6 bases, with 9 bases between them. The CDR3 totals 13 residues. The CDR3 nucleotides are TGTGCCAGCAGCTTAAACAGGGTCAATGAGCAGTTCTTC. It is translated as CASSLNRVNEQFF.

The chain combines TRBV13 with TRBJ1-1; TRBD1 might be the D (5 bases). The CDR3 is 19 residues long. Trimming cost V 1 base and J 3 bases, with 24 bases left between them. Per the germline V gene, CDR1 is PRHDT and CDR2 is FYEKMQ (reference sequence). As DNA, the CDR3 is TGTGCCAGCAGCTTAGCAGTTCGGGGGGTACGGACGGGAGACACTGAAGCTTTCTTT. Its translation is CASSLAVRGVRTGDTEAFF.

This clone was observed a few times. The CDR3 spells CSVGYYSSRETQYF. The CDR3 nucleotides are TGCAGCGTTGGGTACTACTCTAGCCGAGAGACCCAGTACTTC. This rearrangement joins TRBV29-1 to TRBJ2-5; weak D call: TRBD2 (5 bases). Germline V lookup: CDR1 SQVTM, CDR2 ANQGSEA. The CDR3 sequence is 14 residues long. V lost 4 bases, J lost 4 bases, and 16 bases lay in between.

The CDR3 nucleotides are TGCGCCAGCAGCCAAGATCGGGGGGAGGAGGGATTGAACAATGAGCAGTTCTTC. Residues: CASSQDRGEEGLNNEQFF. The gene calls are TRBV4-3 and TRBJ2-1, with 7 bases fitting TRBD2. Germline V CDR1 and CDR2: LGHNA, YSLEER. The junction had 13 bases not matched to a gene; V was cut back by 0 bases and J by 5 bases. The CDR3 spans 18 residues.

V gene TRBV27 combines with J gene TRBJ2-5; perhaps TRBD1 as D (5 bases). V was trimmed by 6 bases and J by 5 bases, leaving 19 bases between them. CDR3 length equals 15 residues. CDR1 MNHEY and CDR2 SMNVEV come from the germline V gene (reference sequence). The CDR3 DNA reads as TGTGCCAGCAGAACCGGCGGCAGGGATCAGGAGACCCAGTACTTC. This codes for CASRTGGRDQETQYF.

The CDR3 reads CASMSKYGIVRETQYF. For the CDR3, the DNA is TGTGCCAGCATGTCCAAATACGGGATTGTGAGAGAGACCCAGTACTTC. This sequence joins TRBV2 and TRBJ2-5, with D perhaps TRBD2 (5 bases). CDR1 and CDR2 from the germline V gene are SNHLY and FYNNEI. The CDR3 totals 16 residues. The V gene lost 7 bases and the J gene lost 4 bases, with 22 bases spanning the gap.

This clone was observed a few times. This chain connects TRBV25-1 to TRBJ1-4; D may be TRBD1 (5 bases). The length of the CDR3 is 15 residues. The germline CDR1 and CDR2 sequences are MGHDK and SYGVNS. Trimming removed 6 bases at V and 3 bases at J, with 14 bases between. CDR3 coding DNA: TGTGCCAGCAGCGGGCCGGACACGCCTAATGAAAAACTGTTTTTT. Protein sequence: CASSGPDTPNEKLFF.

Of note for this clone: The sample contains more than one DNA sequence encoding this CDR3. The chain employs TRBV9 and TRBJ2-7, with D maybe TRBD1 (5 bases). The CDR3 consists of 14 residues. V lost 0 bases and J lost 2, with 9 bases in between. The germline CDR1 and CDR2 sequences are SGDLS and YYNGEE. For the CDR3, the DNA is TGTGCCAGCAGCGTAGGGCAGGGCCCCTACGAGCAGTACTTC. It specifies CASSVGQGPYEQYF.

The CDR3 DNA sequence: TGTGCCAGCAGCTTAGGGACTAGCGGGAGTGTGGCAGATACGCAGTATTTT. This gives the protein CASSLGTSGSVADTQYF. The J gene is TRBJ2-3, the V gene TRBV11-2; 13 bases agree with TRBD2. The CDR3 sequence is 17 residues long. Per germline, CDR1 SGHAT and CDR2 FQNNGV. The trim removed 1 base at V and 4 bases at J, leaving 5 bases unmatched.

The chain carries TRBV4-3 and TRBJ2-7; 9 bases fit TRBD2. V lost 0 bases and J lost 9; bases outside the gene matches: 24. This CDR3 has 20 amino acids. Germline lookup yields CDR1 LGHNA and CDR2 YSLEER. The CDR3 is CASSQEWGAGGRRWVVGQYF. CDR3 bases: TGCGCCAGCAGCCAAGAATGGGGGGCGGGGGGGCGGCGGTGGGTTGTGGGGCAGTACTTC.

In nucleotides, the CDR3 is TGTGCCCAGCCCGGGCTTTTCAGCGGGGACCTCGCTAACACCATATATTTT. Translation gives CAQPGLFSGDLANTIYF. The chain links TRBV27 to TRBJ1-3; D might be TRBD1 (5 bases). The V and J ends lost 11 bases and 7 bases respectively, with 30 bases between them. The CDR3 is made up of 17 amino acids. CDR1 and CDR2 from the germline V gene are MNHEY and SMNVEV (reference sequence).

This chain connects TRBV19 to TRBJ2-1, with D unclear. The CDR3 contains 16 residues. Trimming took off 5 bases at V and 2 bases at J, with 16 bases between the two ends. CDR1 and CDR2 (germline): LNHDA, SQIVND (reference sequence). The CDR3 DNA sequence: TGTGCCAGTAGTCCCTTTTTGAAGCTTCCCTACAATGAGCAGTTCTTC. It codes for CASSPFLKLPYNEQFF.

The CDR3 is CASSPRRALREFDGGIADTQYF. Here the CDR3 DNA reads TGTGCCAGCAGCCCCCGGAGGGCGTTGCGGGAGTTCGATGGGGGTATCGCAGATACGCAGTATTTT. This sequence joins TRBV14 and TRBJ2-3; the match to TRBD2 covers 7 bases. The CDR3 runs to 22 residues. The V gene's germline CDR1 is SGHDN and CDR2 FVKESK. The V gene end was trimmed by 4 bases and the J gene end by 4 bases; junction bases not matched to a gene: 29. Looking up the rest from reference TRBV14 and TRBJ2-3 gives the full variable domain: EAGVTQFPSHSVIEKGQTVTLRCDPISGHDNLYWYRRVMGKEIKFLLHFVKESKQDESGMPNNRFLAERTGGTYSTLKVQPAELEDSGVYFCASSPRRALREFDGGIADTQYFGPGTRLTVL.

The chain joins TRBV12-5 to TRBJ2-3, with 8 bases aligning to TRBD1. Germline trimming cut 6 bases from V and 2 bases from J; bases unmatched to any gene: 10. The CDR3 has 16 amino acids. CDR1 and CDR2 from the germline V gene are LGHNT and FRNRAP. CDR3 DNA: TGTGCTAGTGGCAAGGACAGGGAAGGAACCACAGATACGCAGTATTTT. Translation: CASGKDREGTTDTQYF.

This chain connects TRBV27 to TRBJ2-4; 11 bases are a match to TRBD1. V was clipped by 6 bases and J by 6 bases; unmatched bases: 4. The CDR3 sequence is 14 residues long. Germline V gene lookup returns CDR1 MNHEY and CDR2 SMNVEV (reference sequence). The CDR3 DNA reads TGTGCCAGCAGCCGTGGACAGGGGGCAAACATTCAGTACTTC. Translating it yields CASSRGQGANIQYF.

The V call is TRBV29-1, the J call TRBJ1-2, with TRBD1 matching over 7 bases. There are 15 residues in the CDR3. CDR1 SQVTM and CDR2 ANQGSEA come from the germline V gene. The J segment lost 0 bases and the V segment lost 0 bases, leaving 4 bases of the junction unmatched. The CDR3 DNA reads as TGCAGCGTTGAAGACAGGGGGAAGGCTAACTATGGCTACACCTTC. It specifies CSVEDRGKANYGYTF.

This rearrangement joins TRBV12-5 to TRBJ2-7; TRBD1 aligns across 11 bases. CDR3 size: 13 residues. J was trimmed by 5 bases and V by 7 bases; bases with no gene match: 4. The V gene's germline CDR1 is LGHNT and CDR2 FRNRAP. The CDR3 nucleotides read TGTGCTAGTGCACGGACAGGGGGCCACGAGCAGTACTTC. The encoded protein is CASARTGGHEQYF.